A selection of T cell receptor beta chains follows, all from one sample in a study of CD8+ T cells in alopecia areata. TCRdb's copy holds only in-frame clones and misses some; the assay was immunoSEQ multiplex PCR. Of about 120,000 clones listed, roughly 69% are singletons. Sequencing was done on a sample of CD4+ T cells sorted from blood. These receptors were obtained from a human donor in good health. CDR3s include the opening cysteine and the closing phenylalanine or tryptophan. The D gene is left open where the match is weak. Not every row has a clone size; where given, it reads once, few, many or a size class.

>-|TRBV30|TRBJ2-4|TRBD2
TGTGCCTGGAGTATGACTAGCGGCAAAAACATTCAGTACTTC
CAWSMTSGKNIQYF
>-|TRBV27|TRBJ2-2|TRBD1
TGTGCCAGCAGCGCTTGGGACAGGGTACGCACCGGGGAGCTGTTTTTT
CASSAWDRVRTGELFF
>-|TRBV15|TRBJ2-3|TRBD2
TGTGCCACCAGCAGAGATTTGGGGGGGGGCACAGATACGCAGTATTTT
CATSRDLGGGTDTQYF
>-|TRBV5-4|TRBJ2-7|-
TGTGCCAGCAGCTTGGGCGGACAGCCCTACGAGCAGTACTTC
CASSLGGQPYEQYF
>-|TRBV11-2|TRBJ1-6|-
TGTGCCAGCAGCTTAGATCGGGCCGGGTTCGCGCCCCTCCACTTT
CASSLDRAGFAPLHF
>-|TRBV7-9|TRBJ2-5|-
TGTGCCAGCAGCTCCGACAGTCAAGAGACCCAGTACTTC
CASSSDSQETQYF
>-|TRBV5-1|TRBJ2-7|-
TGCGCCAGCAGCTCGGGACGGACGGGGTCACCCTCCTACGAGCAGTACTTC
CASSSGRTGSPSYEQYF
>few|TRBV19|TRBJ1-5|TRBD1
TGTGCCAGTGGAACAGGGGGCCGGGTTGATCAGCCCCAGCATTTT
CASGTGGRVDQPQHF
>once|TRBV9|TRBJ2-3|TRBD1
TGTGCCAGCAGCGGAAAACCGGACAGGATTAACACAGATACGCAGTATTTT
CASSGKPDRINTDTQYF
>-|TRBV30|TRBJ2-7|TRBD1
TGTGCCTGGGGGGGACAGGGCAAGTCCGACGAGCAGTACTTC
CAWGGQGKSDEQYF
>-|TRBV2|TRBJ2-1|-
TGTGCCAGCAGAAAATCAGGGAGCCCAGACAATGAGCAGTTCTTC
CASRKSGSPDNEQFF
>-|TRBV30|TRBJ1-2|-
TGTGCCTGGACCCTAGGCGGCCTCCAAGATGGCTACACCTTC
CAWTLGGLQDGYTF
>once|TRBV29-1|TRBJ1-1|TRBD1
TGCAGCGTTAAAGGGGGCCTGGACACTGAAGCTTTCTTT
CSVKGGLDTEAFF
>-|TRBV5-6|TRBJ1-1|TRBD1
TGTGCCAGCAGCCTATTTACCGGTTCCGACAGGGGGAACACTGAAGCTTTCTTT
CASSLFTGSDRGNTEAFF